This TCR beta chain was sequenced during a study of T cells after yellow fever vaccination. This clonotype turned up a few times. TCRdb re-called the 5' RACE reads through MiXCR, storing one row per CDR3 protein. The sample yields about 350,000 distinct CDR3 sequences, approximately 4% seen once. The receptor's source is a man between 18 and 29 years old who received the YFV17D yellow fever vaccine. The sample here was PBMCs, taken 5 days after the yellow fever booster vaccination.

The CDR3 region has the DNA TGCAGTGCTAGGGGGGGGTTAAGGGCAGATACGCAGTATTTT. Its translation is CSARGGLRADTQYF. This rearrangement joins TRBV20-1 to TRBJ2-3; 7 positions match TRBD2. With V trimmed by 3 bases and J by 4 bases, 7 bases remained unmatched. From germline, CDR1 is DFQATT and CDR2 SNEGSKA (reference sequence). This CDR3 is built from 14 residues.